The 17 T cell receptor beta chains below all came from one sample that was sequenced in a study of T-cell reconstitution after alpha-beta-depleted transplantation in children. Molecular barcoding with unique molecular identifiers was used for the TCRbeta library. TCRdb re-analysed the PCR reads in MiXCR, keeping a single row per CDR3 protein. The repertoire holds around 500,000 distinct CDR3 sequences, with around 12% as singletons. This specimen consisted of PBMCs from the stem cell graft donor, obtained from the stem cell graft. The source of these receptors is a human donor who donated a stem cell graft to a child with combined immunodeficiency.

The chain combines TRBV6-2 or TRBV6-3 with TRBJ1-2; D is ambiguous. This CDR3 comprises 16 residues. Looked up from germline, CDR1 is MNHEY and CDR2 is SVGEGT. The germline V and J ends were trimmed by 2 bases and 3 bases, with 16 bases remaining between them. Here the CDR3 reads CASSYRIGGVDYGYTF. The CDR3, as DNA: TGTGCCAGCAGTTACCGGATCGGCGGGGTCGACTATGGCTACACCTTC.

This clonotype was observed a handful of times. The chain recombines TRBV12-3 or TRBV12-4 with TRBJ2-2; no reliable D call. The CDR3 sequence is 13 residues long. Trimming cost V 6 bases and J 2 bases, with 7 bases left between them. The CDR3 DNA reads as TGTGCCAGCAGGACGGACAACACCGGGGAGCTGTTTTTT. Translating it yields CASRTDNTGELFF.

A few counts support this clonotype. J is TRBJ1-1 and V is TRBV9; D unresolved. The CDR3 is 11 residues long. V lost 3 bases to trimming and J lost 7 bases, with 7 bases between them. Germline assignment: CDR1 SGDLS and CDR2 YYNGEE. This chain's CDR3 is CASSAGGEAFF. The CDR3 DNA is TGTGCCAGCAGCGCAGGAGGTGAAGCTTTCTTT.

J is TRBJ2-1 and V is TRBV5-1, with D uncertain. Deletions cut 0 bases from V and 0 bases from J, with 13 bases between. This CDR3 spans 17 amino acids. Germline CDR1 SGHRS, CDR2 YFSETQ. The CDR3 sequence is CASSLELIGVSYNEQFF. The CDR3 coding sequence is TGCGCCAGCAGCTTGGAACTCATCGGAGTCTCCTACAATGAGCAGTTCTTC.

This clonotype came up many times. The chain has TRBV28 and TRBJ2-3, with D possibly TRBD2 on 5 matching bases. The CDR3 consists of 13 residues. V shed 3 bases and J shed 4 bases, with 8 bases lying between them. CDR1 and CDR2 (germline): MDHEN, SYDVKM. CDR3 bases: TGTGCCAGCAGTTTCGAGGGCCCAGATACGCAGTATTTT. This sequence encodes CASSFEGPDTQYF.

This clonotype was observed at least ten times. This chain links TRBV12-3 or TRBV12-4 with TRBJ2-7; D ambiguous. The CDR3 extends over 14 amino acids. The V end lost 1 base, the J end lost 2 bases, and 9 bases lay between the germline ends. The CDR3 nucleotides read TGTGCCAGCAGTTTAGGCAGCGCTACCTACGAGCAGTACTTC. Translating gives CASSLGSATYEQYF.

This chain uses TRBV6-1 with TRBJ1-1, with D tentatively TRBD1 (5 bases). Germline CDR1 is MNHNS and CDR2 is SASEGT. The CDR3 length is 14 residues. Trimming removed 7 bases from V and 3 bases from J, with 15 bases in between. The CDR3 coding sequence is TGTGCCAGCACCGCAAGGGGCGGGTACACTGAAGCTTTCTTT. Amino acids: CASTARGGYTEAFF.

This clonotype was recorded a few times. The chain links TRBV2 to TRBJ2-7; a weak D match, TRBD1 (5 bases). The V gene lost 8 bases and the J gene lost 0 bases, with 17 bases spanning the gap. Germline CDR1 reads SNHLY; CDR2 reads FYNNEI. The CDR3 loop spans 15 amino acids. CDR3 residues: CASRPDSGSSYEQYF. The CDR3 DNA sequence: TGTGCCAGCCGTCCCGACAGTGGCTCCTCCTACGAGCAGTACTTC.

V is TRBV9 and J is TRBJ2-5, with TRBD2 matching over 10 bases. Germline V gene data show CDR1 as SGDLS and CDR2 as YYNGEE. This CDR3 is 16 amino acids long. J gave up 1 base and V 0 bases, and 3 bases lay outside the gene matches. CDR3 coding DNA: TGTGCCAGCAGCGTAGTAGCGGGGGGTTTCCAAGAGACCCAGTACTTC. This sequence encodes CASSVVAGGFQETQYF. Looking up the rest from reference TRBV9 and TRBJ2-5 gives the full variable domain: DSGVTQTPKHLITATGQRVTLRCSPRSGDLSVYWYQQSLDQGLQFLIQYYNGEERAKGNILERFSAQQFPDLHSELNLSSLELGDSALYFCASSVVAGGFQETQYFGPGTRLLVL.

This clonotype was counted between two and nine times. V usage is TRBV29-1 and J usage is TRBJ2-5; the match to TRBD2 covers 8 bases. CDR3 length: 14 amino acids. V shed 7 bases and J 0 bases; nucleotides not matched to a gene: 7. Germline V gene data show CDR1 as SQVTM and CDR2 as ANQGSEA. CDR3 sequence: CSATTGGHQETQYF. The CDR3 bases are TGCAGCGCCACCACGGGGGGGCACCAAGAGACCCAGTACTTC. Together with reference TRBV29-1 and TRBJ2-5, the CDR3 gives the full variable domain: SAVISQKPSRDICQRGTSLTIQCQVDSQVTMMFWYRQQPGQSLTLIATANQGSEATYESGFVIDKFPISRPNLTFSTLTVSNMSPEDSSIYLCSATTGGHQETQYFGPGTRLLVL.

V is TRBV2 and J is TRBJ2-5; D ambiguous. V lost 5 bases, J lost 5 bases, and 6 bases lay in between. Germline loops: CDR1 SNHLY, CDR2 FYNNEI. This CDR3 comprises 11 residues. CDR3 nucleotide sequence: TGTGCCAGCAGTACGTCTGAGACCCAGTACTTC. Its translation: CASSTSETQYF.

J is TRBJ2-1 and V is TRBV29-1; 9 bases fit TRBD1. The CDR3 runs to 14 residues. After removal of 8 bases from V and 6 bases from J, the junction contained 11 bases not matched to a gene. Germline CDR1 and CDR2: SQVTM and ANQGSEA. The CDR3 reads CSTARDRDVNEQFF. The CDR3 DNA reads TGCAGCACAGCCCGGGACAGGGACGTCAATGAGCAGTTCTTC.

This clonotype was detected only a few times. This sequence joins TRBV3-1 and TRBJ2-7; D unresolved. Per germline, CDR1 LGHDT and CDR2 YNNKEL (reference sequence). There are 13 residues in the CDR3. Trimming pared 0 bases from V and 4 bases from J, leaving 7 bases between. The CDR3 bases are TGTGCCAGCAGCCAAGATTCCCAGTACGAGCAGTACTTC. Its translation: CASSQDSQYEQYF.

The rearrangement uses TRBV28 and TRBJ2-7, with 10 bases identical to TRBD1. CDR1 is MDHEN and CDR2 is SYDVKM in the germline V gene. V dropped 5 bases and J dropped 5; count of bases not matched to a gene: 9. There are 15 residues in the CDR3. This chain's CDR3 is CASSSPGQGSHEQYF. Here the CDR3 DNA reads TGTGCCAGCAGTAGCCCGGGACAGGGGTCCCACGAGCAGTACTTC.

A few counts support this clonotype. V usage is TRBV24-1 and J usage is TRBJ2-7; maybe TRBD1 (6 bases). This CDR3 is 12 amino acids long. Per the germline V gene, CDR1 is KGHDR and CDR2 is SFDVKD. Deletions cut 4 bases from V and 6 bases from J, with 9 bases between. The CDR3 reads CATSDTGREQYF. For the CDR3, the DNA is TGTGCCACCAGTGACACAGGGCGCGAGCAGTACTTC.

This clonotype was detected a few times. The chain couples TRBV20-1 to TRBJ1-1, with unresolved D. The CDR3 spans 12 residues. V was cut by 2 bases and J by 2 bases, with 6 bases left in between. Germline V lookup: CDR1 DFQATT, CDR2 SNEGSKA (reference sequence). The chain's CDR3 is CSARQPNTEAFF. The CDR3 coding sequence is TGCAGTGCTAGACAGCCAAACACTGAAGCTTTCTTT.

At least ten counts were recorded for this clonotype. The chain has TRBV4-3 and TRBJ2-2; unclear D gene. CDR1 and CDR2 (germline): LGHNA, YSLEER. Trimming pared 0 bases from V and 1 base from J, leaving 6 bases between. CDR3 length: 15 residues. DNA for the CDR3: TGCGCCAGCAGCCAAGACTCGGGGAACACCGGGGAGCTGTTTTTT. Translation gives CASSQDSGNTGELFF.